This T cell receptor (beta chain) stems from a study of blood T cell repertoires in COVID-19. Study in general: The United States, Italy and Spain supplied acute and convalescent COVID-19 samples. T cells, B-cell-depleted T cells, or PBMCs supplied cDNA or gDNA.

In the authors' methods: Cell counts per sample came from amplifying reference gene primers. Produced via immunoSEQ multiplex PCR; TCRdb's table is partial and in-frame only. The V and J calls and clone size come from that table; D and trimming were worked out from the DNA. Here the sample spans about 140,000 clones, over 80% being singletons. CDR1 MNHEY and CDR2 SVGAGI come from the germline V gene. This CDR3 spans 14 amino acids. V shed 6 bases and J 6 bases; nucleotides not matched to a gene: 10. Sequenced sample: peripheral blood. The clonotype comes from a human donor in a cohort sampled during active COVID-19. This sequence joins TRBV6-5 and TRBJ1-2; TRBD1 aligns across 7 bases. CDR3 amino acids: CASSPTGRNDGYTF. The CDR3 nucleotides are TGTGCCAGCAGCCCGACAGGGCGGAATGATGGCTACACCTTC.